The source of this T cell receptor beta chain is a study of T cells in Graves' hyperthyroidism and ophthalmopathy. The CDR3 has 13 amino acids. Germline V gene data show CDR1 as SQVTM and CDR2 as ANQGSEA. Trimming took 2 bases from V and 3 from J, leaving 7 bases between them. Clinical symptoms, serum thyroxine, TRAb, thyroid ultrasound and orbital computed tomography informed diagnoses. The PBMCs were taken from 10 ml of fresh peripheral blood. The table lists this clonotype with many counts. The antigen is unknown. The CDR3 regions of TCR beta were amplified from RNA transcripts. The HTBI primer set drove a first-round RT-PCR of the TCR CDR3. MiXCR was run by TCRdb on the multiplex PCR reads, yielding one entry per CDR3 protein. The sample includes about 840,000 distinct CDR3 sequences, around 38% of them seen just once. Study outcomes and limitations: Most clonotypes that expanded in the thyroid above 0.001 also showed up in blood.

Sequenced material: blood. The rearrangement links TRBV29-1 to TRBJ2-2, with D tentatively TRBD2 (5 bases). The receptor comes from a man aged 18 to 30 with Graves' hyperthyroidism. The DNA of the CDR3 is TGCAGCGTTGAACGGGGTTACACCGGGGAGCTGTTTTTT. It is translated as CSVERGYTGELFF.